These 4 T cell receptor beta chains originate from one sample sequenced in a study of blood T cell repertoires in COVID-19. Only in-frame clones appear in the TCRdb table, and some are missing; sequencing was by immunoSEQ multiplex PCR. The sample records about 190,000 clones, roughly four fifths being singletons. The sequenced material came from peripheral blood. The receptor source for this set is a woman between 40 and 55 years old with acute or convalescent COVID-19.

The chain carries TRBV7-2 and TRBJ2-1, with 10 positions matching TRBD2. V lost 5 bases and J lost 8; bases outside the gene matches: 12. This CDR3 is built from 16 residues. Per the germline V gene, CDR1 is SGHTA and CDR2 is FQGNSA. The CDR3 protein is CASSELSGGPGDEQFF. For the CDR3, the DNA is TGTGCCAGCAGCGAACTTAGCGGGGGGCCGGGGGATGAGCAGTTCTTC.

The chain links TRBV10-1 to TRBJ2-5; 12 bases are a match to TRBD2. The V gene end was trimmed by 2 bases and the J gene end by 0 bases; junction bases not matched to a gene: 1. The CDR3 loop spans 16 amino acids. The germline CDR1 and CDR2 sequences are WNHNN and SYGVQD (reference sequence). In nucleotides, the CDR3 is TGCGCCAGCAGTGAGGGACTAGCGGGATACCAAGAGACCCAGTACTTC. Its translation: CASSEGLAGYQETQYF.

Here the CDR3 reads CASSSLTGSSGNTIYF. CDR3 nucleotide sequence: TGTGCCAGCAGTTCCCTGACAGGGAGCTCTGGAAACACCATATATTTT. This chain links TRBV6-5 with TRBJ1-3; 7 nucleotides agree with TRBD1. Germline CDR1 MNHEY, CDR2 SVGAGI. V trimming: 4 bases; J trimming: 0 bases; junction bases outside the gene matches: 6. The CDR3 contains 16 residues.

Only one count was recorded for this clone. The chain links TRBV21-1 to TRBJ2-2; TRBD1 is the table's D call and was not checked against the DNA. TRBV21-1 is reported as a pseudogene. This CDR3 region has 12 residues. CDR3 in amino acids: CTRQGHTGELFF. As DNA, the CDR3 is TGTACCCGACAGGGGCACACCGGGGAGCTGTTTTTT.